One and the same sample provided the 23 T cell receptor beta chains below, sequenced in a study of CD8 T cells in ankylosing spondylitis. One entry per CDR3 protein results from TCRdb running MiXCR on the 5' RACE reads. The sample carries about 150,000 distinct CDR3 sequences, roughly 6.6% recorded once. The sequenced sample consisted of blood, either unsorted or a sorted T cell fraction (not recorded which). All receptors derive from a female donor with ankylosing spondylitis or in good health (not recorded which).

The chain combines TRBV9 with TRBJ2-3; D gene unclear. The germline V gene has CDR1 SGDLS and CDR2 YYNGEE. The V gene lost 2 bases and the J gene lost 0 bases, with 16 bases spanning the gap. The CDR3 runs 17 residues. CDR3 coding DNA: TGTGCCAGCAGCGTGGGCCGGAAGAGCCCTAGCACAGATACGCAGTATTTT. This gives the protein CASSVGRKSPSTDTQYF.

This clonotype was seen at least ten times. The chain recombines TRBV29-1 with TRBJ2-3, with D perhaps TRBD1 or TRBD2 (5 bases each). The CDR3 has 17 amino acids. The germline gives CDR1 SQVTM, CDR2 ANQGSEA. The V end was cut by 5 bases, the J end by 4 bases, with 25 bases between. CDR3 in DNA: TGCAGCGTTACACCGCGCCCGGGACCAACTGTCCCAGATACGCAGTATTTT. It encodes CSVTPRPGPTVPDTQYF.

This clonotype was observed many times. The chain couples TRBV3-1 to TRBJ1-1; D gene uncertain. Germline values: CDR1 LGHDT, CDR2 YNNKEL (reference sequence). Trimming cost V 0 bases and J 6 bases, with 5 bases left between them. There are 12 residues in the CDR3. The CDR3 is CASSQDTAEAFF. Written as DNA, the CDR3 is TGTGCCAGCAGCCAAGATACAGCTGAAGCTTTCTTT. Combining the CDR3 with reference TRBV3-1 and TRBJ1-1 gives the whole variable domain DTAVSQTPKYLVTQMGNDKSIKCEQNLGHDTMYWYKQDSKKFLKIMFSYNNKELIINETVPNRFSPKSPDKAHLNLHINSLELGDSAVYFCASSQDTAEAFFGQGTRLTVV.

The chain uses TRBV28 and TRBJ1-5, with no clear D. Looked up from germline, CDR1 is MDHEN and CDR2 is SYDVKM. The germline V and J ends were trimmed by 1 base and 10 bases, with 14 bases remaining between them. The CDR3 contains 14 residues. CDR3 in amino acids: CASSLYGSVAPQHF. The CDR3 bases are TGTGCCAGCAGTTTATATGGCTCCGTAGCTCCCCAGCATTTT.

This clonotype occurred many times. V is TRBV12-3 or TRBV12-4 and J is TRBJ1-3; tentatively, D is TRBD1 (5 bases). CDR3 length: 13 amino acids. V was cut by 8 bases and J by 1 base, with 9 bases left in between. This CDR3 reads CASQQESGNTIYF. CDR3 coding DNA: TGTGCCAGCCAACAGGAATCTGGAAACACCATATATTTT.

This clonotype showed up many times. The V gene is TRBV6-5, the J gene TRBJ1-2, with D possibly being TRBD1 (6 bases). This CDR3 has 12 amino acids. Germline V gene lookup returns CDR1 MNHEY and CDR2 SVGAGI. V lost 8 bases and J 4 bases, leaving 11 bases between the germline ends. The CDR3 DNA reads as TGTGCCAGCGGGACACCGATCTATGGCTACACCTTC. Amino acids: CASGTPIYGYTF.

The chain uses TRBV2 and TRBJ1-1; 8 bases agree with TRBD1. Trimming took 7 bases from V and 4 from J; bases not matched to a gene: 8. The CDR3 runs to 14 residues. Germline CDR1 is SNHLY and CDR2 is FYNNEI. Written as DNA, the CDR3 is TGTGCCAGCATGAAGACAGGGGCGGGCACTGAAGCTTTCTTT. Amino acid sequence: CASMKTGAGTEAFF. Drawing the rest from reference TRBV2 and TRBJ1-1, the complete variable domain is EPEVTQTPSHQVTQMGQEVILRCVPISNHLYFYWYRQILGQKVEFLVSFYNNEISEKSEIFDDQFSVERPDGSNFTLKIRSTKLEDSAMYFCASMKTGAGTEAFFGQGTRLTVV.

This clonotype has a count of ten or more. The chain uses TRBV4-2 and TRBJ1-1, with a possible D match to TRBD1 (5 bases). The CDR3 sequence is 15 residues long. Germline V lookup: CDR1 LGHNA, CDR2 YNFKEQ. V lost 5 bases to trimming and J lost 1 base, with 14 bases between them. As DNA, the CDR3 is TGTGCCAGCAGCATTGGGCGAGGGGCGAACACTGAAGCTTTCTTT. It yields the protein CASSIGRGANTEAFF.

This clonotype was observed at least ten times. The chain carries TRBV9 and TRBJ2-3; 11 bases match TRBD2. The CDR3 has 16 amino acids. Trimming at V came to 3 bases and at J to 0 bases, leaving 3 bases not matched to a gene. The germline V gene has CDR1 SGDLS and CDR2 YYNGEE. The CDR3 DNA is TGTGCCAGCAGCGGACTAGCGGGGCGTAGCACAGATACGCAGTATTTT. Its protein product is CASSGLAGRSTDTQYF.

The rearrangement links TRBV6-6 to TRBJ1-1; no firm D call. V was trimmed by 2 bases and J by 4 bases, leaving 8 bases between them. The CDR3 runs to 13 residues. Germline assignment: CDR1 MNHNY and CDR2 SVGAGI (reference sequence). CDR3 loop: CASSYGDTTEAFF. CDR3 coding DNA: TGTGCCAGCAGTTACGGAGACACCACTGAAGCTTTCTTT.

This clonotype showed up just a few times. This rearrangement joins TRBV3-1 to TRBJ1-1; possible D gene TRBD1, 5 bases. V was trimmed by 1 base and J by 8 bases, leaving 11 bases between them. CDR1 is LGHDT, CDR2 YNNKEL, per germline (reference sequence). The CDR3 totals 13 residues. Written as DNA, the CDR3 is TGTGCCAGCAGCCAAGTACTCCAGGGCGAAGCTTTCTTT. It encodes CASSQVLQGEAFF.

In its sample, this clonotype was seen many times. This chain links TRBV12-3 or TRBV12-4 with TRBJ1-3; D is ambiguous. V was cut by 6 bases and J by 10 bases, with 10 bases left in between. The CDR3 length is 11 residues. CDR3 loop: CASSALRTIYF. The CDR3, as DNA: TGTGCCAGCAGCGCCCTACGAACCATATATTTT.

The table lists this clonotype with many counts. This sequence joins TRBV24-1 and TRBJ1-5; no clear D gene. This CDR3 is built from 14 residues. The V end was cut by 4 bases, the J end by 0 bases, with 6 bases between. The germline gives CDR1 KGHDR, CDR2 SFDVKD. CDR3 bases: TGTGCCACCAGTGAATTCTATAGCAATCAGCCCCAGCATTTT. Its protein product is CATSEFYSNQPQHF.

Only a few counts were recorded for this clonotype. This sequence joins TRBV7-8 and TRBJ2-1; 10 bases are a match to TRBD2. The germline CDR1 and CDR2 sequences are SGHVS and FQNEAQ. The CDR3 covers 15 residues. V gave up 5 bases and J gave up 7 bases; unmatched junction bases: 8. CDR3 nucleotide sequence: TGTGCCAGCAGCCCTAGACTAGCGGGTGGGAATGAGCAGTTCTTC. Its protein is CASSPRLAGGNEQFF.

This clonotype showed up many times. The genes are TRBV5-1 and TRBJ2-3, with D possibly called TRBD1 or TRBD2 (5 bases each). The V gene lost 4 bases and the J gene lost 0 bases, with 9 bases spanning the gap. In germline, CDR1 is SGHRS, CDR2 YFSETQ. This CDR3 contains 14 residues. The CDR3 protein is CASSGTASTDTQYF. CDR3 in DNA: TGCGCCAGCAGCGGGACGGCGAGCACAGATACGCAGTATTTT. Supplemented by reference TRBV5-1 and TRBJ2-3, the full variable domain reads KAGVTQTPRYLIKTRGQQVTLSCSPISGHRSVSWYQQTPGQGLQFLFEYFSETQRNKGNFPGRFSGRQFSNSRSEMNVSTLELGDSALYLCASSGTASTDTQYFGPGTRLTVL.

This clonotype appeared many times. The CDR3 nucleotides read TGTGCCAGCAGTTCGGGCGGTGTCACAGATACGCAGTATTTT. Protein: CASSSGGVTDTQYF. J is TRBJ2-3 and V is TRBV6-5; no reliable D call. CDR1 and CDR2 from the germline V gene are MNHEY and SVGAGI. The V end lost 4 bases, the J end lost 2 bases, and 10 bases lay between the germline ends. The CDR3 consists of 14 residues.

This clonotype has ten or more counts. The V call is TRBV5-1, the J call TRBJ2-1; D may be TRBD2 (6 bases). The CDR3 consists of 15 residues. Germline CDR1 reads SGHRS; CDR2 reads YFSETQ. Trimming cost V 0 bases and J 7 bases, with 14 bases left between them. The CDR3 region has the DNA TGCGCCAGCAGCTTGGTGCGGCAGGGAGGAAATGAGCAGTTCTTC. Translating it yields CASSLVRQGGNEQFF. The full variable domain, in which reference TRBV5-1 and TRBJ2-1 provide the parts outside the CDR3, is KAGVTQTPRYLIKTRGQQVTLSCSPISGHRSVSWYQQTPGQGLQFLFEYFSETQRNKGNFPGRFSGRQFSNSRSEMNVSTLELGDSALYLCASSLVRQGGNEQFFGPGTRLTVL.

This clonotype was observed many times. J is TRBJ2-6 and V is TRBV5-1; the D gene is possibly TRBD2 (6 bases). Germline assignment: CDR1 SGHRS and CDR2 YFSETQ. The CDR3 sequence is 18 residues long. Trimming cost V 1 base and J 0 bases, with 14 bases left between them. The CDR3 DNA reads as TGCGCCAGCAGCTTGAGACGGGAGCCCACCTCTGGGGCCAACGTCCTGACTTTC. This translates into CASSLRREPTSGANVLTF.

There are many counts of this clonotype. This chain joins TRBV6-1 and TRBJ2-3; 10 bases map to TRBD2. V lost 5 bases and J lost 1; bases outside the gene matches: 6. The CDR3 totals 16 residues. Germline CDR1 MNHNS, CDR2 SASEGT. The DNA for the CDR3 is TGTGCCAGCAGTCAACCTGGGACTAGCGGCACAGATACGCAGTATTTT. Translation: CASSQPGTSGTDTQYF.

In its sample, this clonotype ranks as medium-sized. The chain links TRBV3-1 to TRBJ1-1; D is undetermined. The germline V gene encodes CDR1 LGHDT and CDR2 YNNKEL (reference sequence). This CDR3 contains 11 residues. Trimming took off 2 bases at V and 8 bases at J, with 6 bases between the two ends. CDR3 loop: CASSQSGEAFF. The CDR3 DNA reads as TGTGCCAGCAGCCAATCCGGCGAAGCTTTCTTT.

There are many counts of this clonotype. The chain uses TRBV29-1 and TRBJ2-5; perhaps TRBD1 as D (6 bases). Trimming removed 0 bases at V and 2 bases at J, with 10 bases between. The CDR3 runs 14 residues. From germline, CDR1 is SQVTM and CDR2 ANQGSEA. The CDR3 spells CSVEEDRRQETQYF. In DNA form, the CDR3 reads TGCAGCGTTGAAGAAGACAGGAGGCAAGAGACCCAGTACTTC.

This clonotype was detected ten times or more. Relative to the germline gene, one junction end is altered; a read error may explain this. The CDR3 region is CASSLNAPYGYTF. The CDR3 DNA reads TGTGCTAGCAGCTTGAACGCTCCCTATGGCTACACCTTC. The V gene is TRBV7-8, the J gene TRBJ1-2, with unresolved D. The CDR3 totals 13 residues. Germline V CDR1 and CDR2: SGHVS, FQNEAQ.

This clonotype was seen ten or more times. The CDR3 reads CASSLNGGYEQYF. CDR3 DNA: TGCGCCAGCAGCTTGAATGGAGGGTACGAGCAGTACTTC. The genes are TRBV5-1 and TRBJ2-7, with a possible D match to TRBD2 (6 bases). The CDR3 is 13 residues long. Germline values: CDR1 SGHRS, CDR2 YFSETQ. With 1 base removed from V and 4 bases from J, the gap between germline ends came to 9 bases.